This record looks at one TCR beta chain sequence and its context. No antigen is known for it. It was with 60 Vbeta and 13 Jbeta primers that the PCR ran. Only in-frame clones appear in the TCRdb table, and some are missing; sequencing was by immunoSEQ multiplex PCR. Altogether 110,000 to 150,000 clones are present, roughly 70% being singletons, with the ten largest covering about 2%. This sample was taken from a study of cytomegalovirus exposure and HLA in healthy donors. Study conclusions and caveats: Fewer N-insertions than the approximately 610-donor mean were reportedly shown by an Asian-associated ancestry cluster in a later analysis. In vitro assays verified that three CMV-associated chains recognized CMV antigens specifically. TCR beta V- and J-gene trimming was later associated with a missense DCLRE1C variant.

Trimming shortened V by 7 bases and J by 0 bases, and 4 bases separated the two germline ends. The CDR3 is 11 amino acids. CDR1 MDHEN and CDR2 SYDVKM come from the germline V gene. The specimen sequenced was PBMCs. The receptor comes from a woman aged 55-69 years in good health and CMV-seropositive. The rearrangement links TRBV28 to TRBJ2-7, with D unresolved. CDR3 protein: CASTSSYEQYF. In DNA, the CDR3 is TGTGCCAGCACCAGCTCCTACGAGCAGTACTTC.